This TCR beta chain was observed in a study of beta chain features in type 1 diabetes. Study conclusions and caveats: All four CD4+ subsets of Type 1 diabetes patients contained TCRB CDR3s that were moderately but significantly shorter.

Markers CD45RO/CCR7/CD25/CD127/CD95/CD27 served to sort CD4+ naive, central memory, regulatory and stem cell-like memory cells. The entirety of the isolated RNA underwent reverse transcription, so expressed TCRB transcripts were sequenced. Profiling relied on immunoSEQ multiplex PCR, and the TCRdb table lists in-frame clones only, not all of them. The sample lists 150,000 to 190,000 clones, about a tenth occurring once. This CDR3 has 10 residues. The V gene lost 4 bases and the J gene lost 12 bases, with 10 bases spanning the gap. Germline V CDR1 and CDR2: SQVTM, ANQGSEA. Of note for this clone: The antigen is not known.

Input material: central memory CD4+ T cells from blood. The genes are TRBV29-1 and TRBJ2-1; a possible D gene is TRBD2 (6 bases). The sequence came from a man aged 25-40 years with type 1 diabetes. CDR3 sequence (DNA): TGCAGCGTTGTGTGGGGACTGCAGTTCTTC. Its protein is CSVVWGLQFF.